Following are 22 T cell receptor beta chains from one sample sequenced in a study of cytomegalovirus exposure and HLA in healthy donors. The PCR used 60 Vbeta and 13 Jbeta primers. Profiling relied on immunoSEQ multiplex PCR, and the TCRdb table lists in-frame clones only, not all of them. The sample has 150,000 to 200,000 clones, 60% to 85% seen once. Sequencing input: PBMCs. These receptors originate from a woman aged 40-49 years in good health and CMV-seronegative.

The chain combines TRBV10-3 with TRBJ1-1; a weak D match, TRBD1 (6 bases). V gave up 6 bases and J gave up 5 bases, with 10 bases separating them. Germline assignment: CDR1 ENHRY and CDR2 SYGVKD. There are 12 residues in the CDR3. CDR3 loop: CAIRQGGTEAFF. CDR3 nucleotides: TGTGCCATCAGACAGGGTGGAACTGAAGCTTTCTTT.

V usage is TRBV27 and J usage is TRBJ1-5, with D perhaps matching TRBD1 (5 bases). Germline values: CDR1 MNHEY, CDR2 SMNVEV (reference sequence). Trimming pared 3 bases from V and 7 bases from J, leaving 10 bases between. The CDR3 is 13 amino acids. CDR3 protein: CASSFSGSQPQHF. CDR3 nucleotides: TGTGCCAGCAGTTTTTCAGGGTCCCAGCCCCAGCATTTT.

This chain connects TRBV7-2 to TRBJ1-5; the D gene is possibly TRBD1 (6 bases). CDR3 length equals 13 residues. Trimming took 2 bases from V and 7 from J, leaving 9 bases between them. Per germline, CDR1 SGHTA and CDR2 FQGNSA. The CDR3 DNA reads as TGTGCCAGCAGCTTAAACAGGGAGCAGCCCCAGCATTTT. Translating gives CASSLNREQPQHF.

The CDR3 coding sequence is TGTGCCAGCAGCCAAGGGCCAGGGTCGTCCTACGAGCAGTACTTC. It is translated as CASSQGPGSSYEQYF. The V gene is TRBV4-2, the J gene TRBJ2-7; D is perhaps TRBD1 (5 bases). V was pared by 1 base and J by 1 base, with 11 bases between. The V gene's germline CDR1 is LGHNA and CDR2 YNFKEQ. This CDR3 contains 15 residues.

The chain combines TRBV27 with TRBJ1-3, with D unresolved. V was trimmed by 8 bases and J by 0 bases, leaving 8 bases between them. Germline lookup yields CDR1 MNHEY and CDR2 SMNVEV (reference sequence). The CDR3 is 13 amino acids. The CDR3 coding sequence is TGTGCCAGCGCCTTGAGCTCTGGAAACACCATATATTTT. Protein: CASALSSGNTIYF.

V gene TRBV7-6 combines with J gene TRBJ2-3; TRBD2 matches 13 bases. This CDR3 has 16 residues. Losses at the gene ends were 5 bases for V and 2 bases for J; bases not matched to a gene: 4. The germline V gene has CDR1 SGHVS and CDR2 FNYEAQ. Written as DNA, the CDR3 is TGTGCCAGCAGCCGGGGACTAGCGGGGCCCACAGATACGCAGTATTTT. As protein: CASSRGLAGPTDTQYF.

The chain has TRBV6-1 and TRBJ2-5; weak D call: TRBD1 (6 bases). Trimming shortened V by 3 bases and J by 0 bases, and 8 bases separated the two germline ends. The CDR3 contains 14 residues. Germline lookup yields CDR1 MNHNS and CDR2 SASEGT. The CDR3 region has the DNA TGTGCCAGCAGTGACAGGGGATACCAAGAGACCCAGTACTTC. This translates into CASSDRGYQETQYF.

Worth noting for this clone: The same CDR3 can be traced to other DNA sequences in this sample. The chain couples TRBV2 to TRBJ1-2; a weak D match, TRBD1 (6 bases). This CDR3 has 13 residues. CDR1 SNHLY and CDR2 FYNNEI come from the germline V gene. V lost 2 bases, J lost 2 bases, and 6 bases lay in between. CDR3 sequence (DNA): TGTGCCAGCAGTGAACAGGGGAACTATGGCTACACCTTC. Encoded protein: CASSEQGNYGYTF.

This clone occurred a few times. CDR3 nucleotide sequence: TGTGCCAGTTGGGAGAGCTCTGGAAACACCATATATTTT. This sequence encodes CASWESSGNTIYF. The chain carries TRBV6-1 and TRBJ1-3, with D uncertain. The CDR3 sequence is 13 residues long. Germline CDR1 and CDR2: MNHNS and SASEGT. V lost 9 bases, J lost 0 bases, and 9 bases lay in between.

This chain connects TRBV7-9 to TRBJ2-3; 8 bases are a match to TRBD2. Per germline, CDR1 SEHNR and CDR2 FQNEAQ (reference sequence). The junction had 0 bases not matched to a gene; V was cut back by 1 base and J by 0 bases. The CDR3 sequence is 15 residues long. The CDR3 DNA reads TGTGCCAGCAGCTTAGTAGCGGGAAGCACAGATACGCAGTATTTT. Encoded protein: CASSLVAGSTDTQYF.

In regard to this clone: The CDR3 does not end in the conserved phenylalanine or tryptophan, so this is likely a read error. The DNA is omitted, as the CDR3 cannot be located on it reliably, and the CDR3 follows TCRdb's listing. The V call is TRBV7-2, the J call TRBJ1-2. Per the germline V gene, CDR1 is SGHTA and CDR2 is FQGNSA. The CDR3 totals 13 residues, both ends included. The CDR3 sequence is CASSLSPGSAGTL.

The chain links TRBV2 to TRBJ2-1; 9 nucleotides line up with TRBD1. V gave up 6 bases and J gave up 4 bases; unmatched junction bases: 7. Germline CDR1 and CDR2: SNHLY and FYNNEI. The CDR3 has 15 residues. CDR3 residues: CASRADRGGYNEQFF. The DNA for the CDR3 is TGTGCCAGCAGAGCGGACAGGGGTGGATACAATGAGCAGTTCTTC.

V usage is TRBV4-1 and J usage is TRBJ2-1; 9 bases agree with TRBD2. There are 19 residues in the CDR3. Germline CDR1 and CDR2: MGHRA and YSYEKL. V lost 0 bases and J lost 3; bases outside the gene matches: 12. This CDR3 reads CASSQERSGGASGYNEQFF. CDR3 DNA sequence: TGCGCCAGCAGCCAAGAGCGTAGCGGGGGAGCAAGCGGCTACAATGAGCAGTTCTTC.

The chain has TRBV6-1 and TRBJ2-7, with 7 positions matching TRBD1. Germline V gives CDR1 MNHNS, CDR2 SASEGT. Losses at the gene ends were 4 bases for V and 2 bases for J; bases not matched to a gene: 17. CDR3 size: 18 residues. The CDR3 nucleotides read TGTGCCAGCAGTGGACAGGGAGCACTCAGGGATACCGCCTACGAGCAGTACTTC. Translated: CASSGQGALRDTAYEQYF.

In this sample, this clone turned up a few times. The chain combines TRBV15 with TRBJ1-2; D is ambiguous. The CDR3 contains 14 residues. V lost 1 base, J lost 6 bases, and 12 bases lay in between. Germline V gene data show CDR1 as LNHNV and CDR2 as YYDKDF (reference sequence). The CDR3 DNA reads TGTGCCACCAGCAGAGTCGGGTACGCGGATGGCTACACCTTC. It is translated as CATSRVGYADGYTF.

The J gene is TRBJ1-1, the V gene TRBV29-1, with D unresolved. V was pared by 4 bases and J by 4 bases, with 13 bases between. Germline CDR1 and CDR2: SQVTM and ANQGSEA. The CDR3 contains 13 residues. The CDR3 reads CSVVFGGITEAFF. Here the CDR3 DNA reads TGCAGCGTTGTTTTTGGAGGGATCACTGAAGCTTTCTTT.

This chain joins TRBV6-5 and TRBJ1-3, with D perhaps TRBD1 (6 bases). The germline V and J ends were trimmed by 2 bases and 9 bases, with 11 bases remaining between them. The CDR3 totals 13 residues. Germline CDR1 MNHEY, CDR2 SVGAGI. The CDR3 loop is CASSYNQGITIYF. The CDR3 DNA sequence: TGTGCCAGCAGTTACAACCAGGGGATCACCATATATTTT.

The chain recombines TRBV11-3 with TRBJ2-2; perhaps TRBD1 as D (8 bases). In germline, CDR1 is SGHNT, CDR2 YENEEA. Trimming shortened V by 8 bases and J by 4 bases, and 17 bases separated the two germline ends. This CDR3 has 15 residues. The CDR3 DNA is TGTGCCAGCTCAAACAGGGGGGGTAGCACCGGGGAGCTGTTTTTT. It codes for CASSNRGGSTGELFF.

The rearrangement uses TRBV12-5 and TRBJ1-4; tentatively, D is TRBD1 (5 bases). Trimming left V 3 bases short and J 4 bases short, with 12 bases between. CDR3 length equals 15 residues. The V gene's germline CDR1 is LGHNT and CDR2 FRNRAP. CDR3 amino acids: CASGFYRTSNEKLFF. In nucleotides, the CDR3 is TGTGCTAGTGGTTTCTACAGGACCAGTAATGAAAAACTGTTTTTT. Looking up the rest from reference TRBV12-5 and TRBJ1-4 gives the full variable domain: DARVTQTPRHKVTEMGQEVTMRCQPILGHNTVFWYRQTMMQGLELLAYFRNRAPLDDSGMPKDRFSAEMPDATLATLKIQPSEPRDSAVYFCASGFYRTSNEKLFFGSGTQLSVL.

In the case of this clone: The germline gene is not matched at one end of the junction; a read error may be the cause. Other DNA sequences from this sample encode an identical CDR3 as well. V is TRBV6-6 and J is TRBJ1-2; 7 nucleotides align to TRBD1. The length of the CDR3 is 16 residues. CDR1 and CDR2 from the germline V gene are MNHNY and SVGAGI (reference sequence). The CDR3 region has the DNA TGTGCCAGCAGCTACTATGACAGGGTCGAATACTATGGCTACACCTTC. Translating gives CASSYYDRVEYYGYTF.

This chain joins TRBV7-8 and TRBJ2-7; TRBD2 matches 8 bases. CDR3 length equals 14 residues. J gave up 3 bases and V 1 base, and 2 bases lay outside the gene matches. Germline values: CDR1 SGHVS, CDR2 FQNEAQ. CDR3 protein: CASSLGAGGYEQYF. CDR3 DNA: TGTGCCAGCAGCTTAGGGGCGGGAGGCTACGAGCAGTACTTC.

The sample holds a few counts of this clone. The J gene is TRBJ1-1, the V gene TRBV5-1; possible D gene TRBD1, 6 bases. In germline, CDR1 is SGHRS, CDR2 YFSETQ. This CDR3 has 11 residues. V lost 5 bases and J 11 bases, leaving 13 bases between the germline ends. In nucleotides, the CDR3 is TGCGCCAGCAGGGCACAGGGATCCGCTTTCTTT. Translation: CASRAQGSAFF.